A selection of T cell receptor beta chains follows, all from one sample in a study of blood T cell repertoires in COVID-19. Only in-frame clones appear in the TCRdb table, and some are missing; sequencing was by immunoSEQ multiplex PCR. The table has around 130,000 clones, 82% seen once. What was sequenced was peripheral blood. These receptors came from an older woman with acute or convalescent COVID-19. Each CDR3 is given with its conserved first and last residue. D genes are given only for firm matches. Not all rows give a size; the values are once, few, many and, for expanded clones, a class.

V: TRBV19
J: TRBJ1-4
D: TRBD1
size: .
CDR3: CASSIPRTGNEKLFF
DNA: TGTGCCAGTAGTATCCCCAGGACAGGGAATGAAAAACTGTTTTTT

V: TRBV6-5
J: TRBJ2-1
D: .
size: .
CDR3: CAIQGGVIAGNEQFF
DNA: TGTGCCATTCAGGGCGGGGTAATAGCTGGGAATGAGCAGTTCTTC

V: TRBV7-2
J: TRBJ2-5
D: TRBD2
size: .
CDR3: CASSPGTSAKTQYF
DNA: TGTGCCAGCAGCCCCGGGACTAGCGCCAAGACCCAGTACTTC

V: TRBV7-2
J: TRBJ1-2
D: .
size: .
CDR3: CASSLARINYGYTF
DNA: TGTGCCAGCAGCCTCGCCAGGATTAACTATGGCTACACCTTC

V: TRBV28
J: TRBJ1-5
D: .
size: few
CDR3: CASSSAALSNQPQHF
DNA: TGTGCCAGCAGCAGCGCAGCCCTAAGCAATCAGCCCCAGCATTTT

V: TRBV4-2
J: TRBJ2-2
D: .
size: .
CDR3: CASSHTGNTGELFF
DNA: TGTGCCAGCAGCCACACAGGGAACACCGGGGAGCTGTTTTTT

V: TRBV27
J: TRBJ1-2
D: .
size: .
CDR3: CASSFMGGGDGYTF
DNA: TGTGCCAGCAGTTTTATGGGGGGGGGAGATGGCTACACCTTC

V: TRBV6-6
J: TRBJ1-1
D: .
size: .
CDR3: CASSPGLVNTEAFF
DNA: TGTGCCAGCAGCCCCGGACTTGTGAACACTGAAGCTTTCTTT

V: TRBV20-1
J: TRBJ2-3
D: .
size: once
CDR3: CSSLGVDTQYF
DNA: TGCAGTAGCCTCGGGGTAGATACGCAGTATTTT

V: TRBV5-1
J: TRBJ1-2
D: TRBD1
size: few
CDR3: CASSKGDSNYGYTF
DNA: TGCGCCAGCAGCAAAGGGGACAGCAACTATGGCTACACCTTC

V: TRBV7-8
J: TRBJ1-6
D: TRBD1
size: .
CDR3: CASSATGGYSPLHF
DNA: TGTGCCAGCAGCGCGACAGGGGGGTATTCACCCCTCCACTTT

V: TRBV27
J: TRBJ2-1
D: .
size: .
CDR3: CASSGQNGNEQFF
DNA: TGTGCCAGCAGTGGACAGAACGGCAATGAGCAGTTCTTC

V: TRBV19
J: TRBJ1-6
D: TRBD1
size: few
CDR3: CASSIGTGDLNSPLHF
DNA: TGTGCCAGTAGTATAGGGACAGGGGATCTTAATTCACCCCTCCACTTT

V: TRBV7-2
J: TRBJ1-6
D: .
size: few
CDR3: CASSSGGRHYNSPLHF
DNA: TGTGCCAGCAGCTCGGGGGGCAGACACTATAATTCACCCCTCCACTTT

V: TRBV3-1/TRBV3-2
J: TRBJ1-2
D: TRBD1
size: few
CDR3: CASTQGASGYTF
DNA: TGTGCCAGCACTCAGGGGGCCAGTGGCTACACCTTC

V: TRBV7-9
J: TRBJ1-3
D: .
size: few
CDR3: CASSLNRVIGNTIYF
DNA: TGTGCCAGCAGCCTAAACAGGGTTATCGGAAACACCATATATTTT

V: TRBV12-3/TRBV12-4
J: TRBJ1-2
D: .
size: .
CDR3: CASSSLIHGYTF
DNA: TGTGCCAGCAGTTCCCTAATTCATGGCTACACCTTC

V: TRBV5-1
J: TRBJ2-5
D: TRBD1
size: .
CDR3: CASSYGTTGYQETQYF
DNA: TGCGCCAGCAGCTACGGAACGACAGGGTACCAAGAGACCCAGTACTTC

V: TRBV9
J: TRBJ1-2
D: .
size: .
CDR3: CASSVGTDNYGYTF
DNA: TGTGCCAGCAGCGTAGGTACAGACAACTATGGCTACACCTTC

V: TRBV19
J: TRBJ2-1
D: TRBD2
size: .
CDR3: CASGVGRGGSDEQFF
DNA: TGTGCCAGTGGGGTCGGACGGGGGGGCTCGGATGAGCAGTTCTTC